A single sample gave rise to the 20 T cell receptor beta chains below, sequenced in a study of Ad26.COV2.S vaccination and SARS-CoV-2 variants. Treatment meaning: 15 to 20 received Ad26.COV2.S at low or high dose, single or two shots; about 5 received placebo; per-sample allocation not given. All samples were drawn on day 63, counting from the first vaccine or placebo injection. Data came from immunoSEQ multiplex PCR; TCRdb stores just in-frame clones and leaves some out. The sample lists 380,000 or so clones; approximately 83% were seen once. This specimen consisted of peripheral blood, obtained in a trial of Ad26.COV2.S vaccine versus placebo. These receptors originate from a person aged 18-65 years who received the Ad26.COV2.S COVID-19 vaccine or a placebo.

This clone showed up just once. This chain uses TRBV7-8 with TRBJ1-2; tentative D call: TRBD1 (6 bases). CDR1 is SGHVS and CDR2 is FQNEAQ in the germline V gene. Deletions cut 2 bases from V and 0 bases from J, with 10 bases between. There are 15 residues in the CDR3. CDR3: CASSLIGQSNYGYTF. CDR3 bases: TGTGCCAGCAGCTTAATCGGACAGTCTAACTATGGCTACACCTTC.

The rearrangement joins TRBV19 to TRBJ2-3, with 10 bases fitting TRBD2. The junction had 6 bases not matched to a gene; V was cut back by 3 bases and J by 3 bases. The CDR3 length is 16 residues. CDR1 LNHDA and CDR2 SQIVND come from the germline V gene (reference sequence). CDR3 nucleotides: TGTGCCAGTAGTATCTCCCTAGCGGGAGTTACAGATACGCAGTATTTT. This codes for CASSISLAGVTDTQYF.

The chain links TRBV4-1 to TRBJ2-1; D not resolved. In germline, CDR1 is MGHRA, CDR2 YSYEKL. The CDR3 totals 14 residues. Deletions cut 1 base from V and 2 bases from J, with 6 bases between. CDR3 DNA: TGCGCCAGCAGCCAAGTGGGGACCTACAATGAGCAGTTCTTC. Translation: CASSQVGTYNEQFF.

This chain joins TRBV7-9 and TRBJ2-2; D not resolved. Trimming stripped 1 base from V and 8 bases from J, with 5 bases between. The CDR3 length is 12 residues. CDR1 and CDR2 from the germline V gene are SEHNR and FQNEAQ (reference sequence). The CDR3 protein is CASSLGWGELFF. The CDR3 DNA is TGTGCCAGCAGCTTAGGTTGGGGGGAGCTGTTTTTT.

This clone showed up just once. CDR3 residues: CASSLIEQPQHF. The DNA of the CDR3 is TGTGCCAGCAGTTTAATCGAGCAGCCCCAGCATTTT. The chain combines TRBV12-3 or TRBV12-4 with TRBJ1-5; unclear D gene. Trimming left V 2 bases short and J 7 bases short, with 6 bases between. The CDR3 is 12 residues long.

This clone was observed at least ten times. The chain has TRBV3-1 (or the pseudogene TRBV3-2) and TRBJ2-3, with D uncertain. The V end was cut by 4 bases, the J end by 6 bases, with 14 bases between. The CDR3 contains 14 residues. Germline assignment: CDR1 LGHDT and CDR2 YNNKEL (reference sequence). The DNA of the CDR3 is TGTGCCAGCAGCCCCCTAGGGCCCAGGGATACGCAGTATTTT. Amino acids: CASSPLGPRDTQYF.

The rearrangement uses TRBV6-2 or TRBV6-3 and TRBJ2-5, with TRBD2 matching over 12 bases. Losses at the gene ends were 6 bases for V and 6 bases for J; bases not matched to a gene: 5. This CDR3 comprises 14 residues. Germline CDR1 reads MNHEY; CDR2 reads SVGEGT. CDR3 protein: CASRPSGGAKTQYF. CDR3 DNA: TGTGCCAGCAGGCCTAGCGGGGGGGCAAAGACCCAGTACTTC.

The chain joins TRBV10-2 to TRBJ2-7; maybe TRBD2 (6 bases). Trimming stripped 3 bases from V and 0 bases from J, with 12 bases between. This CDR3 region has 15 residues. The germline gives CDR1 WSHSY, CDR2 SAAADI. Here the CDR3 DNA reads TGCGCCAGCAGTGACCTGGGGGGATCCTCCTACGAGCAGTACTTC. Translation gives CASSDLGGSSYEQYF.

The CDR3 sequence: CASSLLRGGGGLNYGYTF. The CDR3 nucleotides read TGTGCCAGCAGCCTCCTGCGGGGGGGTGGCGGACTCAACTATGGCTACACCTTC. This chain connects TRBV7-3 to TRBJ1-2, with TRBD1 as a possible D gene (5 bases). V shed 5 bases and J shed 2 bases, with 24 bases lying between them. There are 18 residues in the CDR3. Germline assignment: CDR1 SGHTA and CDR2 FQGTGA.

V usage is TRBV27 and J usage is TRBJ2-6; possible D gene TRBD1, 6 bases. The CDR3 is 17 residues long. Trimming cost V 3 bases and J 0 bases, with 12 bases left between them. Germline V gene sequence: CDR1 MNHEY, CDR2 SMNVEV (reference sequence). The CDR3 region is CASSFLGAISGANVLTF. In nucleotides, the CDR3 is TGTGCCAGCAGTTTTCTGGGGGCTATCTCTGGGGCCAACGTCCTGACTTTC.

The chain has TRBV19 and TRBJ1-2; D remains ambiguous. Trimming left V 5 bases short and J 2 bases short, with 9 bases between. There are 13 residues in the CDR3. Germline CDR1 and CDR2: LNHDA and SQIVND (reference sequence). CDR3 residues: CASSWQLNYGYTF. The CDR3 nucleotides read TGTGCCAGTAGTTGGCAGCTAAACTATGGCTACACCTTC. Full variable domain (remainder filled in from reference TRBV19 and TRBJ1-2): DGGITQSPKYLFRKEGQNVTLSCEQNLNHDAMYWYRQDPGQGLRLIYYSQIVNDFQKGDIAEGYSVSREKKESFPLTVTSAQKNPTAFYLCASSWQLNYGYTFGSGTRLTVV.

The V and J genes are TRBV6-6 and TRBJ1-6; 7 bases are a match to TRBD1. V lost 6 bases and J lost 10; bases outside the gene matches: 9. Germline assignment: CDR1 MNHNY and CDR2 SVGAGI (reference sequence). The CDR3 totals 14 residues. CDR3 residues: CASSPPTGRSPLHF. In nucleotides, the CDR3 is TGTGCCAGCAGCCCTCCGACAGGGCGCTCACCCCTCCACTTT.

This clone was recorded once. The DNA for the CDR3 is TGTGCCAGCAGCGTTCGGGACTCCTACAATGAGCAGTTCTTC. It specifies CASSVRDSYNEQFF. V is TRBV9 and J is TRBJ2-1, with D perhaps TRBD2 (5 bases). Germline CDR1 is SGDLS and CDR2 is YYNGEE. The CDR3 has 14 amino acids. V was pared by 2 bases and J by 0 bases, with 6 bases between.

V gene TRBV28 combines with J gene TRBJ2-4, with 7 bases aligning to TRBD1. CDR3 length: 14 residues. The V gene end was trimmed by 4 bases and the J gene end by 7 bases; junction bases not matched to a gene: 7. Per germline, CDR1 MDHEN and CDR2 SYDVKM. The CDR3 here is CASSSGGRGNIQYF. CDR3 bases: TGTGCCAGCAGTTCTGGGGGCAGGGGGAACATTCAGTACTTC. The variable domain in full, completed from reference TRBV28 and TRBJ2-4, reads DVKVTQSSRYLVKRTGEKVFLECVQDMDHENMFWYRQDPGLGLRLIYFSYDVKMKEKGDIPEGYSVSREKKERFSLILESASTNQTSMYLCASSSGGRGNIQYFGAGTRLSVL.

The gene calls are TRBV18 and TRBJ1-4; D is ambiguous. Germline V lookup: CDR1 KGHSH, CDR2 LQKENI. The CDR3 length is 16 residues. Trimming took off 1 base at V and 2 bases at J, with 11 bases between the two ends. This CDR3 is CASSPQGRSTNEKLFF. The CDR3 region has the DNA TGTGCCAGCTCACCACAGGGAAGATCCACTAATGAAAAACTGTTTTTT.

The genes are TRBV27 and TRBJ1-1, with D unresolved. Trimming removed 7 bases at V and 1 base at J, with 19 bases between. CDR1 is MNHEY, CDR2 SMNVEV, per germline (reference sequence). The CDR3 is 16 residues long. The DNA for the CDR3 is TGTGCCAGCAACCCATACCCCCCCCGAGGGAACACTGAAGCTTTCTTT. Translated: CASNPYPPRGNTEAFF.

V is TRBV2 and J is TRBJ1-5, with 10 bases matching TRBD1. V shed 10 bases and J 7 bases; nucleotides not matched to a gene: 10. This CDR3 spans 14 amino acids. The germline CDR1 and CDR2 sequences are SNHLY and FYNNEI. This CDR3 is CATQTDRGDQPQHF. The CDR3 DNA follows: TGTGCCACCCAAACGGACAGGGGGGACCAGCCCCAGCATTTT.

This chain joins TRBV4-2 and TRBJ2-7, with D perhaps matching TRBD2 (5 bases). Germline loops: CDR1 LGHNA, CDR2 YNFKEQ. CDR3 length: 16 residues. V lost 4 bases and J 1 base, leaving 17 bases between the germline ends. CDR3 DNA: TGTGCCAGCAGCCTAGACTGGCCCGGGGATTCCTACGAGCAGTACTTC. It is translated as CASSLDWPGDSYEQYF.

The chain employs TRBV6-5 and TRBJ1-2; D gene uncertain. CDR1 MNHEY and CDR2 SVGAGI come from the germline V gene. Deletions cut 4 bases from V and 3 bases from J, with 12 bases between. The CDR3 is 14 residues long. The CDR3 bases are TGTGCCAGCAGTTTGATTGATGGTGACTATGGCTACACCTTC. It yields the protein CASSLIDGDYGYTF.

Only one count was recorded for this clone. This chain uses TRBV7-2 with TRBJ2-3; D is unclear. Germline assignment: CDR1 SGHTA and CDR2 FQGNSA. The length of the CDR3 is 14 residues. The germline V and J ends were trimmed by 7 bases and 0 bases, with 11 bases remaining between them. This chain's CDR3 is CASTPSSSTDTQYF. The CDR3 DNA reads as TGTGCCAGCACCCCCTCATCCAGCACAGATACGCAGTATTTT.